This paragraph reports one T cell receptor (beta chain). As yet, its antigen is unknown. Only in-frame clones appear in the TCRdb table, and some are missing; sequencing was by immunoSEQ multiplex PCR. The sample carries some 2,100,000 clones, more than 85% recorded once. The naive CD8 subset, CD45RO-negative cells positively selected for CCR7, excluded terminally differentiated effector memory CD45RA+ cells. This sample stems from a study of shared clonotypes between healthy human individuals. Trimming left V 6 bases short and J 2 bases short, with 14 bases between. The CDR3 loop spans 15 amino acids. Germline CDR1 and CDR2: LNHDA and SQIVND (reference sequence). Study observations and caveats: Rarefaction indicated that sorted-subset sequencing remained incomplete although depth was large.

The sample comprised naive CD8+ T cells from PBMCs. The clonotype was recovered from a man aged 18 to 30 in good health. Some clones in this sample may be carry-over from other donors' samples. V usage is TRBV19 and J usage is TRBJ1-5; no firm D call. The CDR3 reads CASRIGGYGNQPQHF. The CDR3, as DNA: TGTGCCAGTAGGATTGGAGGGTATGGCAATCAGCCCCAGCATTTT.